The 29 T cell receptor beta chains reported below all come from one sample, sequenced in a study of CD8+ T cells in alopecia areata. Noted treatment: oral pan-JAK inhibitor, 5-10 mg twice daily. Investigators isolated RNA and reverse transcribed it into cDNA to act as the sequencing template. Sequenced by immunoSEQ multiplex PCR; TCRdb stores in-frame clones only, minus some. The data show 150,000 to 250,000 clones, approximately 60% seen once. The sample consisted of CD4+ T cells sorted from blood, taken at week 4, from a patient treated with tofacitinib. These receptors originate from a human donor with alopecia areata.

CDR3 sequence (DNA): TGTGCCTGGAGTGTATTAGGGTGGCGGTCGAACACCGGGGAGCTGTTTTTT. It translates to CAWSVLGWRSNTGELFF. The chain is built from TRBV30 and TRBJ2-2; D gene ambiguous. Trimming left V 0 bases short and J 0 bases short, with 14 bases between. Germline V gene data show CDR1 as GTSNPN and CDR2 as SVGIG (reference sequence). The CDR3 runs 17 residues.

The chain employs TRBV29-1 and TRBJ2-7; D call uncertain. From germline, CDR1 is SQVTM and CDR2 ANQGSEA. V shed 6 bases and J shed 6 bases, with 18 bases lying between them. The CDR3 totals 13 residues. CDR3 in DNA: TGCAGCGTCGCGGTCTCAGGATCCGGCGAGCAGTACTTC. Residues: CSVAVSGSGEQYF.

The gene calls are TRBV25-1 and TRBJ2-1; 11 nucleotides line up with TRBD1. The germline gives CDR1 MGHDK, CDR2 SYGVNS. CDR3 length equals 15 residues. The ends lost 1 base at V and 6 bases at J; junction bases unmatched: 2. The CDR3 DNA follows: TGTGCCAGCAGTGAATCGGGGACAGGGGGCAATGAGCAGTTCTTC. Protein: CASSESGTGGNEQFF. The full variable domain, completed using reference TRBV25-1 and TRBJ2-1, is EADIYQTPRYLVIGTGKKITLECSQTMGHDKMYWYQQDPGMELHLIHYSYGVNSTEKGDLSSESTVSRIRTEHFPLTLESARPSHTSQYLCASSESGTGGNEQFFGPGTRLTVL.

In its sample, this clone was seen a few times. The genes are TRBV7-9 and TRBJ1-2; a weak D match, TRBD1 (6 bases). CDR1 SEHNR and CDR2 FQNEAQ come from the germline V gene (reference sequence). The CDR3 is 14 amino acids. Trimming cost V 2 bases and J 4 bases, with 11 bases left between them. CDR3 bases: TGTGCCAGCAGCTTATCCGGGACACCCTATGGCTACACCTTC. The encoded protein is CASSLSGTPYGYTF.

This chain uses TRBV6-5 with TRBJ2-3; D might be TRBD1 (6 bases). From germline, CDR1 is MNHEY and CDR2 SVGAGI. There are 15 residues in the CDR3. V was pared by 0 bases and J by 6 bases, with 13 bases between. The CDR3 DNA is TGTGCCAGCAGTTACTCGAGGGCAGGGGAGGATACGCAGTATTTT. Translation gives CASSYSRAGEDTQYF.

This clone was recorded a few times. V is TRBV11-2 and J is TRBJ2-5; TRBD1 matches 10 bases. Germline V lookup: CDR1 SGHAT, CDR2 FQNNGV. The CDR3 consists of 15 residues. V lost 4 bases to trimming and J lost 2 bases; unmatched junction nucleotides: 4. CDR3 in DNA: TGTGCCAGCAGCTGGCCGGGACAGGGGCAAGAGACCCAGTACTTC. Translating it yields CASSWPGQGQETQYF.

The chain is built from TRBV9 and TRBJ1-2; TRBD1 aligns across 8 bases. The CDR3 spans 15 residues. The junction had 9 bases not matched to a gene; V was cut back by 4 bases and J by 4 bases. Germline-derived CDR1 and CDR2 are SGDLS and YYNGEE. The CDR3 region has the DNA TGTGCCAGCAGCCCCGCTGGACAGGGAGTCTATGGCTACACCTTC. Translating gives CASSPAGQGVYGYTF.

This rearrangement joins TRBV4-1 to TRBJ2-5; TRBD2 aligns across 12 bases. Per germline, CDR1 MGHRA and CDR2 YSYEKL. With 1 base clipped from V and 5 bases from J, the junction kept 5 bases outside the gene matches. CDR3 length: 16 amino acids. CDR3 protein: CASSQVLAGGRETQYF. The CDR3 bases are TGCGCCAGCAGCCAAGTCCTAGCGGGGGGGCGGGAGACCCAGTACTTC.

The rearrangement uses TRBV30 and TRBJ1-5; TRBD1 matches at 9 bases. With V trimmed by 4 bases and J by 3 bases, 10 bases remained unmatched. Germline CDR1 reads GTSNPN; CDR2 reads SVGIG (reference sequence). This CDR3 comprises 16 residues. As DNA, the CDR3 is TGTGCCTGGACCTCCGGGACAGGGCTACCCAATCAGCCCCAGCATTTT. Its protein product is CAWTSGTGLPNQPQHF. The entire variable domain, with the rest obtained from reference TRBV30 and TRBJ1-5, is as follows: SQTIHQWPATLVQPVGSPLSLECTVEGTSNPNLYWYRQAAGRGLQLLFYSVGIGQISSEVPQNLSASRPQDRQFILSSKKLLLSDSGFYLCAWTSGTGLPNQPQHFGDGTRLSIL.

The chain combines TRBV9 with TRBJ2-7; 8 bases map to TRBD1. Germline loops: CDR1 SGDLS, CDR2 YYNGEE. The CDR3 consists of 14 residues. With 0 bases clipped from V and 7 bases from J, the junction kept 6 bases outside the gene matches. DNA of the CDR3: TGTGCCAGCAGCGTAGGCGGCAGGGGGCTAGAGCAGTACTTC. Protein: CASSVGGRGLEQYF.

V usage is TRBV29-1 and J usage is TRBJ2-7; the match to TRBD1 covers 10 bases. The J segment lost 3 bases and the V segment lost 4 bases, leaving 3 bases of the junction unmatched. This CDR3 region has 13 residues. CDR1 and CDR2 from the germline V gene are SQVTM and ANQGSEA. For the CDR3, the DNA is TGCAGCGTTGGGGGACAGGGGATCTACGAGCAGTACTTC. It specifies CSVGGQGIYEQYF.

The chain is built from TRBV2 and TRBJ1-2; D perhaps matches TRBD1 (6 bases). The CDR3 covers 14 residues. Trimming took off 6 bases at V and 8 bases at J, with 19 bases between the two ends. The V gene's germline CDR1 is SNHLY and CDR2 FYNNEI. The CDR3, as DNA: TGTGCCAGCAGAATGGACAGCAGACTTGGGGGCTACACCTTC. Translation gives CASRMDSRLGGYTF.

This clone was detected once. The chain uses TRBV5-1 and TRBJ2-1, with a tentative D call TRBD1 (6 bases). Between the trimmed V and J ends, which lost 0 bases and 3 bases, there was a span of 10 bases. Germline CDR1 and CDR2: SGHRS and YFSETQ. The CDR3 extends over 15 amino acids. CDR3 nucleotide sequence: TGCGCCAGCAGCTTGGAACTAGGGGGCTACAATGAGCAGTTCTTC. This translates into CASSLELGGYNEQFF.

This chain joins TRBV11-2 and TRBJ1-6; TRBD1 matches 8 bases. Germline V gives CDR1 SGHAT, CDR2 FQNNGV. The V gene end was trimmed by 5 bases and the J gene end by 16 bases; junction bases not matched to a gene: 13. CDR3 length equals 14 residues. CDR3 sequence reads: CASSPGVRTGRLHF. In DNA, the CDR3 is TGTGCCAGCAGCCCGGGGGTAAGGACAGGGCGTCTCCACTTT.

The chain employs TRBV9 and TRBJ2-7; D is possibly TRBD1 or TRBD2 (5 bases each). CDR3 size: 16 residues. Germline lookup yields CDR1 SGDLS and CDR2 YYNGEE. V was clipped by 3 bases and J by 0 bases, with 16 bases between them. The CDR3 region has the DNA TGTGCCAGCAGCGGCCGGGACCCTATTGGCTCCTACGAGCAGTACTTC. It codes for CASSGRDPIGSYEQYF.

The V gene is TRBV28, the J gene TRBJ1-1; D is undetermined. CDR3 length equals 12 residues. From germline, CDR1 is MDHEN and CDR2 SYDVKM. V lost 6 bases to trimming and J lost 4 bases, with 9 bases between them. CDR3 sequence: CASSPLSTEAFF. The CDR3 DNA is TGTGCCAGCAGCCCACTTAGCACTGAAGCTTTCTTT.

CDR3 sequence: CASSFDFSYNEQFF. The CDR3 coding sequence is TGTGCCAGCAGCTTTGATTTCTCCTACAATGAGCAGTTCTTC. The J gene is TRBJ2-1, the V gene TRBV7-9, with D hard to call. This CDR3 spans 14 amino acids. Germline V gives CDR1 SEHNR, CDR2 FQNEAQ (reference sequence). Trimming took 3 bases from V and 0 from J, leaving 6 bases between them.

The rearrangement links TRBV5-1 to TRBJ2-1; D may be TRBD1 or TRBD2 (7 bases each). The CDR3 is 15 residues long. Trimming took off 4 bases at V and 1 base at J, with 12 bases between the two ends. The germline CDR1 and CDR2 sequences are SGHRS and YFSETQ. The CDR3 sequence is CASSPGGGSYNEQFF. CDR3 bases: TGCGCCAGCAGCCCAGGGGGAGGGTCCTACAATGAGCAGTTCTTC.

V gene TRBV4-1 combines with J gene TRBJ1-1; 7 positions match TRBD1. This CDR3 contains 15 residues. CDR1 MGHRA and CDR2 YSYEKL come from the germline V gene. The V and J ends lost 6 bases and 1 base, in that order; junction bases with no gene match: 8. CDR3 protein: CASRPVGQPNTEAFF. Here the CDR3 DNA reads TGCGCCAGCAGACCTGTGGGACAGCCGAACACTGAAGCTTTCTTT.

This rearrangement joins TRBV28 to TRBJ2-7, with D possibly TRBD1 on 5 matching bases. The CDR3 has 11 residues. Germline values: CDR1 MDHEN, CDR2 SYDVKM. The ends were cut back, 6 bases at V and 3 bases at J, with 6 bases in the middle. The CDR3 DNA follows: TGTGCCAGCAGGACAGTCTACGAGCAGTACTTC. The encoded protein is CASRTVYEQYF.

The rearrangement uses TRBV7-8 and TRBJ2-1; D unresolved. This CDR3 is 15 amino acids long. From germline, CDR1 is SGHVS and CDR2 FQNEAQ. The V end lost 2 bases, the J end lost 2 bases, and 10 bases lay between the germline ends. The CDR3: CASSLRVLTYNEQFF. Written as DNA, the CDR3 is TGTGCCAGCAGCTTAAGGGTCCTTACCTACAATGAGCAGTTCTTC.

The genes are TRBV2 and TRBJ1-4; D is undetermined. The CDR3 length is 12 residues. CDR1 SNHLY and CDR2 FYNNEI come from the germline V gene. V was trimmed by 6 bases and J by 6 bases, leaving 8 bases between them. The CDR3 bases are TGTGCCAGCAGGGAGATGTATGAAAAACTGTTTTTT. Translating it yields CASREMYEKLFF.

There are a few counts of this clone. The rearrangement uses TRBV29-1 and TRBJ2-7; TRBD1 matches 11 bases. V gave up 4 bases and J gave up 4 bases; unmatched junction bases: 9. CDR1 is SQVTM and CDR2 is ANQGSEA in the germline V gene. The CDR3 runs to 15 residues. CDR3: CSVGRWDRGFYEQYF. The CDR3 nucleotides are TGCAGCGTTGGCCGGTGGGACAGGGGGTTTTACGAGCAGTACTTC.

The sample holds a few counts of this clone. This chain links TRBV6-5 with TRBJ2-1; a possible D gene is TRBD2 (5 bases). CDR1 and CDR2 from the germline V gene are MNHEY and SVGAGI. Trimming cost V 7 bases and J 9 bases, with 16 bases left between them. This CDR3 has 13 amino acids. The CDR3 is CASTEASRGEQFF. The CDR3 DNA reads as TGTGCCAGCACCGAGGCAAGTCGGGGTGAGCAGTTCTTC.

This clone was seen only a few times. This rearrangement joins TRBV29-1 to TRBJ2-6; D unresolved. This CDR3 has 14 amino acids. CDR1 and CDR2 from the germline V gene are SQVTM and ANQGSEA. Deletions cut 3 bases from V and 0 bases from J, with 6 bases between. The CDR3 DNA sequence: TGCAGCGTTGATTGGAGCTCTGGGGCCAACGTCCTGACTTTC. As protein: CSVDWSSGANVLTF.

The chain couples TRBV7-9 to TRBJ2-5; tentative D call: TRBD2 (6 bases). The V gene's germline CDR1 is SEHNR and CDR2 FQNEAQ (reference sequence). The CDR3 is 14 residues long. Trimming cost V 0 bases and J 1 base, with 6 bases left between them. CDR3 bases: TGTGCCAGCAGCTTAGCGGGGGGCCAAGAGACCCAGTACTTC. The encoded protein is CASSLAGGQETQYF.

J is TRBJ1-1 and V is TRBV25-1, with 10 bases that match TRBD1. The CDR3 contains 18 residues. Trimming took 3 bases from V and 0 from J; bases not matched to a gene: 10. Germline CDR1 reads MGHDK; CDR2 reads SYGVNS. CDR3 loop: CASSERGQGRRLNTEAFF. The CDR3 region has the DNA TGTGCCAGCAGTGAGAGGGGACAGGGGCGACGTTTGAACACTGAAGCTTTCTTT.

The chain carries TRBV1 and TRBJ1-5; the table gives TRBD1 as D, unverified against the DNA. TRBV1 is described as a pseudogene. The CDR3 spans 16 residues. CDR3: CTSSHLEGTKNQPQHF. The CDR3 DNA follows: TGCACCAGCAGCCATTTAGAAGGGACAAAAAATCAGCCCCAGCATTTT.

The table lists this clone with a few counts. V gene TRBV10-3 combines with J gene TRBJ1-2; 7 bases fit TRBD1. The germline V gene has CDR1 ENHRY and CDR2 SYGVKD. There are 12 residues in the CDR3. Trimming cost V 5 bases and J 6 bases; bases outside gene matches: 3. The DNA of the CDR3 is TGTGCCATCAGTCGCGGGACAGATGGCTACACCTTC. It specifies CAISRGTDGYTF.